A selection of T cell receptor beta chains follows, all from one sample in a study of cytomegalovirus exposure and HLA in healthy donors. TCRdb keeps only in-frame clones here, not all; method: immunoSEQ multiplex PCR. The data show 120,000 or so clones, about 80% seen once. Sequenced material: PBMCs. The receptors stem from a woman between 45 and 60 years old in good health and CMV-seropositive. Each CDR3 is given with its conserved first and last residue. The order of the fields is CDR3 length, clone size, J gene, V gene, D gene, CDR3 protein, CDR3 DNA. A D gene is named only where the DNA matches it firmly. Size values are once, few and many counts, or a class for expanded clones, and some rows have none.

>15|.|TRBJ1-1|TRBV27|TRBD1
CASSSGQGNWVEAFF
TGTGCCAGCAGTTCCGGACAGGGAAATTGGGTGGAAGCTTTCTTT
>14|.|TRBJ2-5|TRBV6-1|.
CASSEASRRETQYF
TGTGCCAGCAGTGAAGCTAGCCGCCGAGAGACCCAGTACTTC
>15|.|TRBJ2-5|TRBV4-2|.
CASSQPGGPEETQYF
TGTGCCAGCAGCCAACCAGGGGGGCCGGAAGAGACCCAGTACTTC
>16|.|TRBJ2-7|TRBV6-1|TRBD1
CASSEEGTGGGYEQYF
TGTGCCAGCAGTGAAGAGGGGACAGGGGGCGGTTACGAGCAGTACTTC
>14|.|TRBJ2-3|TRBV5-1|.
CASSSGPLTDTQYF
TGCGCCAGCAGCTCAGGGCCCCTCACAGATACGCAGTATTTT
>16|.|TRBJ1-2|TRBV18|TRBD1
CASSPPDRAVDYGYTF
TGTGCCAGCTCACCACCCGACAGGGCGGTGGACTATGGCTACACCTTC
>13|.|TRBJ1-5|TRBV2|.
CASSDESVQPQHF
TGTGCCAGCAGTGATGAGAGTGTTCAGCCCCAGCATTTT
>14|.|TRBJ2-7|TRBV4-3|TRBD2
CASSTGGGAYEQYF
TGCGCCAGCAGTACTGGCGGGGGGGCCTACGAGCAGTACTTC
>15|once|TRBJ2-3|TRBV7-9|.
CASSPRDQVRDTQYF
TGTGCCAGCAGCCCAAGAGACCAGGTCAGGGATACGCAGTATTTT
>15|.|TRBJ2-3|TRBV9|TRBD2
CASSVTSGRSDTQYF
TGTGCCAGCAGTGTCACTAGCGGGAGATCAGATACGCAGTATTTT
>18|.|TRBJ2-5|TRBV13|TRBD2
CASSLGGLAGVFQETQYF
TGTGCCAGCAGCTTAGGCGGTCTAGCGGGGGTATTCCAAGAGACCCAGTACTTC
>11|.|TRBJ2-2|TRBV28|.
CATSKPGELFF
TGTGCCACCTCAAAGCCCGGGGAGCTGTTTTTT
>16|.|TRBJ1-4|TRBV28|.
CASSLARAINDEKLFF
TGTGCCAGCAGCCTGGCCAGGGCGATTAATGATGAAAAACTGTTTTTT
>15|.|TRBJ2-3|TRBV7-9|.
CASSSGTSRTDTQYF
TGTGCCAGCAGCTCCGGGACATCTCGCACAGATACGCAGTATTTT
>16|.|TRBJ2-5|TRBV4-3|TRBD2
CASSQAGAGSRETQYF
TGCGCCAGCAGCCAAGCGGGAGCGGGATCGCGGGAGACCCAGTACTTC